Presented here are 31 T cell receptor beta chains from one specimen sequenced in a study of control samples from healthy donors and cancer patients. TCRdb's table, derived via immunoSEQ multiplex PCR, lists solely in-frame clones and lacks some. This sample has some 58,000 clones; over 75% occur once, and the top ten carry roughly 13%. The material sequenced was PBMCs. The origin of the receptors is a woman aged 60-70 years with lung cancer.

The CDR3 nucleotides are TGTGCCAGCAAAGGGACAGTAGCTTATGGCTACACCTTC. Translation gives CASKGTVAYGYTF. V usage is TRBV28 and J usage is TRBJ1-2; TRBD1 agrees at 7 bases. Germline lookup yields CDR1 MDHEN and CDR2 SYDVKM. With 7 bases clipped from V and 5 bases from J, the junction kept 7 bases outside the gene matches. This CDR3 spans 13 amino acids.

The chain carries TRBV9 and TRBJ2-5, with D possibly matching TRBD1 (5 bases). Trimming took off 2 bases at V and 2 bases at J, with 10 bases between the two ends. This CDR3 is built from 14 residues. The germline CDR1 and CDR2 sequences are SGDLS and YYNGEE. CDR3 coding DNA: TGTGCCAGCAGCGTTTCGCAGGGTCAAGAGACCCAGTACTTC. It is translated as CASSVSQGQETQYF.

This chain connects TRBV10-3 to TRBJ2-1; 12 bases agree with TRBD1. The CDR3 runs to 13 residues. With 8 bases clipped from V and 9 bases from J, the junction kept 5 bases outside the gene matches. CDR1 and CDR2 from the germline V gene are ENHRY and SYGVKD. DNA of the CDR3: TGTGCCATCGGGGGACAGGGGGCCCTTGAGCAGTTCTTC. Translated, it gives CAIGGQGALEQFF.

The chain joins TRBV5-4 to TRBJ2-7; 9 nucleotides line up with TRBD1. Per germline, CDR1 SGHNT and CDR2 YYREEE (reference sequence). The V segment lost 4 bases and the J segment 5 bases; nucleotides outside the gene matches: 4. The CDR3 covers 13 residues. CDR3 coding DNA: TGTGCCAGCAGCCGGACAGGGGTGGACGAGCAGTACTTC. The encoded protein is CASSRTGVDEQYF.

The CDR3 reads CASSPGREQYF. CDR3 bases: TGCGCCAGCAGCCCCGGGCGCGAGCAGTACTTC. V gene TRBV5-1 combines with J gene TRBJ2-7; D is undetermined. Trimming stripped 4 bases from V and 6 bases from J, with 8 bases between. Germline loops: CDR1 SGHRS, CDR2 YFSETQ. The CDR3 covers 11 residues.

The rearrangement links TRBV6-6 to TRBJ2-3; TRBD2 matches at 8 bases. The J segment lost 3 bases and the V segment lost 2 bases, leaving 4 bases of the junction unmatched. CDR3 length: 15 amino acids. Germline CDR1 MNHNY, CDR2 SVGAGI (reference sequence). CDR3: CASSYLGGATDTQYF. The CDR3 region has the DNA TGTGCCAGCAGTTACCTCGGGGGGGCGACAGATACGCAGTATTTT.

The chain uses TRBV5-8 and TRBJ1-5, with D unclear. CDR1 is SGHTS, CDR2 YDEGEE, per germline. CDR3 size: 13 residues. Deletions cut 0 bases from V and 5 bases from J, with 6 bases between. The CDR3, as DNA: TGTGCCAGCAGCTTGGGCAGTTATCAGCCCCAGCATTTT. Translation gives CASSLGSYQPQHF.

The gene calls are TRBV3-1 (or the pseudogene TRBV3-2) and TRBJ1-3; perhaps TRBD1 as D (5 bases). This CDR3 spans 18 amino acids. Germline CDR1 is LGHDT and CDR2 is YNNKEL (reference sequence). V lost 3 bases to trimming and J lost 1 base, with 19 bases between them. This CDR3 reads CASSHLTRKTVSGNTIYF. The CDR3 DNA follows: TGTGCCAGCAGCCACTTAACCCGAAAGACAGTTTCTGGAAACACCATATATTTT.

The chain employs TRBV27 and TRBJ2-7; 10 nucleotides line up with TRBD1. The CDR3 is 15 residues long. The ends lost 5 bases at V and 2 bases at J; junction bases unmatched: 6. CDR1 and CDR2 (germline): MNHEY, SMNVEV (reference sequence). CDR3 loop: CASSPAGQGTYEQYF. In DNA, the CDR3 is TGTGCCAGCAGTCCCGCGGGACAGGGGACCTACGAGCAGTACTTC.

V is TRBV27 and J is TRBJ2-5, with D perhaps matching TRBD1 or TRBD2 (6 bases each). Trimming took off 3 bases at V and 5 bases at J, with 10 bases between the two ends. Germline V gene lookup returns CDR1 MNHEY and CDR2 SMNVEV (reference sequence). CDR3 length equals 13 residues. CDR3 residues: CASSFQGRETQYF. The CDR3 DNA sequence: TGTGCCAGCAGTTTTCAGGGGAGGGAGACCCAGTACTTC.

The CDR3 is CASSLDRVYNEQFF. In nucleotides, the CDR3 is TGTGCCAGCAGCTTAGACAGGGTTTACAATGAGCAGTTCTTC. This chain joins TRBV7-8 and TRBJ2-1; D is possibly TRBD1 (6 bases). Germline-derived CDR1 and CDR2 are SGHVS and FQNEAQ. Trimming removed 1 base at V and 4 bases at J, with 8 bases between. The CDR3 covers 14 residues.

The chain links TRBV30 to TRBJ2-1, with a possible D match to TRBD1 (6 bases). CDR1 is GTSNPN and CDR2 is SVGIG in the germline V gene (reference sequence). This CDR3 is 15 amino acids long. V was pared by 4 bases and J by 2 bases, with 15 bases between. The CDR3 coding sequence is TGTGCCTGGATCAGGGGAGAAATCGCCTACAATGAGCAGTTCTTC. This encodes CAWIRGEIAYNEQFF.

The chain recombines TRBV3-1 (or the pseudogene TRBV3-2) with TRBJ1-2; D unclear. The V gene's germline CDR1 is LGHDT and CDR2 YNNKEL (reference sequence). With 1 base removed from V and 8 bases from J, the gap between germline ends came to 14 bases. This CDR3 contains 14 residues. CDR3 coding DNA: TGTGCCAGCAGCCAAGTGACGGGGTCGGAAGGCTACACCTTC. Its translation is CASSQVTGSEGYTF.

The rearrangement joins TRBV11-2 to TRBJ2-5, with D unresolved. Germline loops: CDR1 SGHAT, CDR2 FQNNGV. The length of the CDR3 is 12 residues. V lost 0 bases, J lost 5 bases, and 4 bases lay in between. This CDR3 is CASSLESETQYF. The CDR3 nucleotides read TGTGCCAGCAGCTTAGAGTCTGAGACCCAGTACTTC.

The rearrangement links TRBV9 to TRBJ1-1; D gene ambiguous. CDR1 and CDR2 (germline): SGDLS, YYNGEE. CDR3 length: 14 amino acids. Trimming cost V 0 bases and J 3 bases, with 9 bases left between them. CDR3 protein: CASSVEQRDTEAFF. CDR3 DNA sequence: TGTGCCAGCAGCGTAGAACAGAGAGACACTGAAGCTTTCTTT.

The gene calls are TRBV30 and TRBJ2-1; D is possibly TRBD1 or TRBD2 (5 bases each). This CDR3 has 13 amino acids. V was pared by 5 bases and J by 11 bases, with 19 bases between. The germline V gene encodes CDR1 GTSNPN and CDR2 SVGIG (reference sequence). DNA of the CDR3: TGTGCCTGGGGCCTCCTCGGGACGCTTCAGCAGTTCTTC. Translating gives CAWGLLGTLQQFF.

V usage is TRBV5-3 and J usage is TRBJ1-6, with D unclear. TRBV5-3 belongs to the ORF category, with a function that is uncertain. Trimming pared 0 bases from V and 10 bases from J, leaving 17 bases between. CDR3 length: 16 residues. CDR3 sequence reads: CARSLAMAEHRSPLHF. CDR3 coding DNA: TGTGCCAGAAGCTTGGCGATGGCCGAACACCGATCACCCCTCCACTTT.

This clone was counted a single time. The chain has TRBV6-1 and TRBJ1-2, with a weak D call TRBD1 (5 bases). Trimming took 7 bases from V and 2 from J, leaving 11 bases between them. This CDR3 contains 13 residues. Germline CDR1 is MNHNS and CDR2 is SASEGT. CDR3 bases: TGTGCCAGCAAGGAATCAGGGAACTATGGCTACACCTTC. Translation: CASKESGNYGYTF.

The chain joins TRBV15 to TRBJ1-1, with TRBD1 identical over 11 bases. Looked up from germline, CDR1 is LNHNV and CDR2 is YYDKDF (reference sequence). Unmatched junction bases numbered 1, after V lost 0 bases and J lost 4 bases. The CDR3 sequence is 15 residues long. CDR3 region: CATSREGQGATEAFF. Here the CDR3 DNA reads TGTGCCACCAGCAGAGAAGGACAGGGGGCCACTGAAGCTTTCTTT.

This chain connects TRBV21-1 to TRBJ2-2; whether TRBD1, the table's D call, matches the DNA was not checked. TRBV21-1 is recorded as a pseudogene. The CDR3 consists of 15 residues. The CDR3 nucleotides are TGTGCCAGCAGCAAAAAGCAGGGGGCGACCGGGGAGCTGTTTTTT. As protein: CASSKKQGATGELFF.

This clone has only a few counts. J is TRBJ1-2 and V is TRBV6-5; 7 nucleotides agree with TRBD1. Trimming at V came to 6 bases and at J to 4 bases, leaving 8 bases not matched to a gene. The CDR3 has 14 amino acids. Germline V CDR1 and CDR2: MNHEY, SVGAGI. CDR3 bases: TGTGCCAGCAGCCTGACAGGGTGGGGCTATGGCTACACCTTC. It is translated as CASSLTGWGYGYTF.

This clone was picked up one time. The chain is built from TRBV30 and TRBJ1-2; 9 positions match TRBD1. The CDR3 covers 13 residues. Germline V gene sequence: CDR1 GTSNPN, CDR2 SVGIG (reference sequence). Trimming removed 2 bases from V and 6 bases from J; junction bases left unmatched: 4. CDR3: CAWSRDRADGYTF. In DNA, the CDR3 is TGTGCCTGGAGTAGGGACAGGGCAGATGGCTACACCTTC.

J is TRBJ2-1 and V is TRBV28, with D unclear. Germline CDR1 is MDHEN and CDR2 is SYDVKM. Trimming cost V 2 bases and J 3 bases, with 2 bases left between them. The CDR3 runs 12 residues. The CDR3 is CASSLVYNEQFF. DNA for the CDR3: TGTGCCAGCAGTTTAGTCTACAATGAGCAGTTCTTC.

The genes are TRBV15 and TRBJ1-1; tentatively, D is TRBD1 (6 bases). Germline CDR1 LNHNV, CDR2 YYDKDF (reference sequence). Deletions cut 3 bases from V and 4 bases from J, with 12 bases between. The CDR3 has 14 residues. The CDR3 DNA is TGTGCCACCAGCAGGGGGACACCAGTCACTGAAGCTTTCTTT. Amino acids: CATSRGTPVTEAFF.

The genes are TRBV4-2 and TRBJ1-5; D gene unclear. CDR1 is LGHNA, CDR2 YNFKEQ, per germline. This CDR3 contains 16 residues. Trimming cost V 0 bases and J 0 bases, with 9 bases left between them. Written as DNA, the CDR3 is TGTGCCAGCAGCCAAGACGGGAGAACTAGCAATCAGCCCCAGCATTTT. It is translated as CASSQDGRTSNQPQHF.

The chain recombines TRBV20-1 with TRBJ1-1; the D is unclear. Germline values: CDR1 DFQATT, CDR2 SNEGSKA (reference sequence). The CDR3 is 11 amino acids. The CDR3 protein is CRGVVGTEAFF. The CDR3 DNA reads as TGCAGGGGCGTTGTGGGCACTGAAGCTTTCTTT.

The V and J genes are TRBV15 and TRBJ2-1, with 10 nucleotides matching TRBD1. Trimming at V came to 1 base and at J to 7 bases, leaving 4 bases not matched to a gene. The CDR3 contains 15 residues. From germline, CDR1 is LNHNV and CDR2 YYDKDF (reference sequence). The CDR3 region is CATSRGQGASNEQFF. CDR3 sequence (DNA): TGTGCCACCAGCAGAGGACAGGGGGCTTCAAATGAGCAGTTCTTC.

V gene TRBV20-1 combines with J gene TRBJ2-3; 10 bases map to TRBD2. V was pared by 3 bases and J by 5 bases, with 11 bases of the junction left unmatched. CDR1 is DFQATT and CDR2 is SNEGSKA in the germline V gene (reference sequence). This CDR3 comprises 16 residues. CDR3 amino acids: CSASVLRSGRGDTQYF. The CDR3 DNA follows: TGCAGTGCTAGTGTCTTGAGGAGCGGGAGGGGAGATACGCAGTATTTT.

The V and J genes are TRBV4-1 and TRBJ1-5, with TRBD1 matching over 9 bases. V shed 3 bases and J 7 bases; nucleotides not matched to a gene: 10. Germline lookup yields CDR1 MGHRA and CDR2 YSYEKL. CDR3 length equals 16 residues. The CDR3 is CASSQGQGGTSQPQHF. The CDR3 region has the DNA TGCGCCAGCAGCCAGGGACAGGGAGGGACGTCGCAGCCCCAGCATTTT.

This rearrangement joins TRBV7-8 to TRBJ2-7; TRBD2 agrees at 14 bases. The CDR3 extends over 16 amino acids. Per the germline V gene, CDR1 is SGHVS and CDR2 is FQNEAQ. Trimming removed 2 bases from V and 7 bases from J; junction bases left unmatched: 7. The CDR3 DNA follows: TGTGCCAGCAGCTTATCGGGACTAGCGGGAGTAGGGGAGCAGTACTTC. Translating gives CASSLSGLAGVGEQYF.

The chain combines TRBV29-1 with TRBJ1-4, with 9 positions matching TRBD1. This CDR3 is 13 amino acids long. CDR1 is SQVTM and CDR2 is ANQGSEA in the germline V gene. V trimming: 6 bases; J trimming: 7 bases; junction bases outside the gene matches: 6. The CDR3 nucleotides are TGCAGCGTCACGGGGACAGGGAGTGAAAAACTGTTTTTT. Translation gives CSVTGTGSEKLFF.